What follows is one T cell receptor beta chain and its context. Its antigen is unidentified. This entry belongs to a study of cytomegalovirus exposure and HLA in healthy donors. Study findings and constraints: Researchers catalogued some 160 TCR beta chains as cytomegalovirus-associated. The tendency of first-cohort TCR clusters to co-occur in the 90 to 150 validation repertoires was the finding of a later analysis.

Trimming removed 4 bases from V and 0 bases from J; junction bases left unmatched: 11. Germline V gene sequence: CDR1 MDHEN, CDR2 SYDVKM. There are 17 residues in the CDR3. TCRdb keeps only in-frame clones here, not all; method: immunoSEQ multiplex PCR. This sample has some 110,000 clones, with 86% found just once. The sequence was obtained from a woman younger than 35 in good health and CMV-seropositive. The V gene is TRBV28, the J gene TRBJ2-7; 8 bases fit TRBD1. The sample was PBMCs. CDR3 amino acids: CASSSPLTGGSSYEQYF. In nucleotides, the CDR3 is TGTGCCAGCAGTTCGCCACTAACAGGGGGGAGCTCCTACGAGCAGTACTTC. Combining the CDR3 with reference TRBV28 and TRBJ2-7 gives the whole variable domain DVKVTQSSRYLVKRTGEKVFLECVQDMDHENMFWYRQDPGLGLRLIYFSYDVKMKEKGDIPEGYSVSREKKERFSLILESASTNQTSMYLCASSSPLTGGSSYEQYFGPGTRLTVT.